A single T cell receptor (beta chain) is shown here with its context. From germline, CDR1 is SGHVS and CDR2 FQNEAQ. The V and J ends lost 7 bases and 8 bases, in that order; junction bases with no gene match: 28. The CDR3 length is 20 residues. The data belong to a study of blood T cell repertoires in COVID-19. Sequencing was performed with immunoSEQ multiplex PCR; in TCRdb, only in-frame clones are kept and a portion is missing. The sample shows 240,000 or so clones, approximately 87% of them seen only once. This receptor was identified in a man aged 60-69 years with acute or convalescent COVID-19. Input material: peripheral blood. This chain connects TRBV7-8 to TRBJ1-2; 10 bases fit TRBD1. The CDR3 here is CASTLLRIGQGVGFREGYTF. The CDR3 DNA follows: TGTGCCAGCACCCTGTTGCGAATTGGACAGGGGGTAGGATTTCGCGAGGGCTACACCTTC.